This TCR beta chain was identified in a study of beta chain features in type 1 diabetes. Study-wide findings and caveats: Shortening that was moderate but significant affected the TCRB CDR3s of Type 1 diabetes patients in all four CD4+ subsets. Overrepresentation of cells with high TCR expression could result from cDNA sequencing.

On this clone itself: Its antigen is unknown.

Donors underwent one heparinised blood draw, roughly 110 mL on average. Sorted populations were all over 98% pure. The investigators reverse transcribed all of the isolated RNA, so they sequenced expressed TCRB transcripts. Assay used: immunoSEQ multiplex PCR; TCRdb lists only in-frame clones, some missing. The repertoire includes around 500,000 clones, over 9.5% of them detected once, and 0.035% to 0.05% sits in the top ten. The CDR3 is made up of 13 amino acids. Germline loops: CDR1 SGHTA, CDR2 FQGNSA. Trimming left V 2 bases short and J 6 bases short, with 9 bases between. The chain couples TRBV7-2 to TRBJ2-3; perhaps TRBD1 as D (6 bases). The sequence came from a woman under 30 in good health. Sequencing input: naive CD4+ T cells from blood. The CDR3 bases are TGTGCCAGCAGCTTACTCAGGGGTGATACGCAGTATTTT. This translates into CASSLLRGDTQYF.